The next 23 T cell receptor beta chains were all read from a single sample in a study of CXCR3-negative and CXCR3-positive naive CD8 T cells. The authors prepared UMI-labeled TRB cDNA libraries by 5' RACE. TCRdb reprocessed the 5' RACE reads and reports one entry per CDR3 protein, with no DNA. The sample has about 24,000 distinct CDR3 sequences. The sequencing sample was made of naive CXCR3- CD8+ T cells from blood. As for subset: CD45RO-CCR7+CD27+CD95- naive CD8+ T cells lacking CXCR3 (TNR3-). The source of these receptors is a human donor in good health. Some clones in this sample may be carry-over from other donors' samples.

The chain uses TRBV4-2 and TRBJ2-1. This CDR3 has 11 amino acids. Germline assignment: CDR1 LGHNA and CDR2 YNFKEQ. The CDR3 region is CASSQDNEQFF.

This clonotype counts as medium-sized (0.01 to 0.1%) by frequency. The chain links TRBV29-1 to TRBJ2-3; TCRdb lists TRBD2, though no DNA is available to test this call. This CDR3 has 15 residues. The germline V gene has CDR1 SQVTM and CDR2 ANQGSEA. CDR3: CSVEDQAGGTDTQYF.

J is TRBJ2-7 and V is TRBV28; the TCRdb call, TRBD1, lacks DNA for checking. CDR1 is MDHEN, CDR2 SYDVKM, per germline. CDR3 length equals 17 residues. CDR3 in amino acids: CASSLLIMGQGAYEQYF. The full variable domain, in which reference TRBV28 and TRBJ2-7 provide the parts outside the CDR3, is DVKVTQSSRYLVKRTGEKVFLECVQDMDHENMFWYRQDPGLGLRLIYFSYDVKMKEKGDIPEGYSVSREKKERFSLILESASTNQTSMYLCASSLLIMGQGAYEQYFGPGTRLTVT.

The chain links TRBV12-3 or TRBV12-4 to TRBJ1-1; as DNA is missing, the TRBD1 call by TCRdb cannot be tested. The CDR3 length is 15 residues. This CDR3 reads CASSLIGQGRTEAFF.

CDR3 sequence reads: CASRQGAYGNQPQHF. This chain connects TRBV28 to TRBJ1-5; there is no DNA to check the TCRdb D call of TRBD1. The CDR3 contains 15 residues. The germline V gene has CDR1 MDHEN and CDR2 SYDVKM.

The chain employs TRBV6-2 or TRBV6-3 and TRBJ2-7; the D gene TCRdb calls, TRBD1, cannot be checked with no DNA. Germline V gene lookup returns CDR1 MNHEY and CDR2 SVGEGT. CDR3 length: 15 residues. CDR3 in amino acids: CASMTDRGGFYEQYF.

The V and J genes are TRBV15 and TRBJ2-1; TCRdb selects TRBD2, and the lack of DNA leaves this call unchecked. Germline V CDR1 and CDR2: LNHNV, YYDKDF (reference sequence). CDR3 length: 16 amino acids. CDR3: CATSRGLAGPYNEQFF. Drawing the rest from reference TRBV15 and TRBJ2-1, the complete variable domain is DAMVIQNPRYQVTQFGKPVTLSCSQTLNHNVMYWYQQKSSQAPKLLFHYYDKDFNNEADTPDNFQSRRPNTSFCFLDIRSPGLGDTAMYLCATSRGLAGPYNEQFFGPGTRLTVL.

The chain combines TRBV5-1 with TRBJ2-1; checking the TCRdb D call of TRBD1 is not possible without DNA. The CDR3 has 12 amino acids. CDR1 and CDR2 (germline): SGHRS, YFSETQ. Here the CDR3 reads CASGDPGDEQFF. The full variable domain, in which reference TRBV5-1 and TRBJ2-1 provide the parts outside the CDR3, is KAGVTQTPRYLIKTRGQQVTLSCSPISGHRSVSWYQQTPGQGLQFLFEYFSETQRNKGNFPGRFSGRQFSNSRSEMNVSTLELGDSALYLCASGDPGDEQFFGPGTRLTVL.

The chain combines TRBV6-2 or TRBV6-3 with TRBJ1-1; TCRdb returns TRBD1, unconfirmable since there is no DNA. Per germline, CDR1 MNHEY and CDR2 SVGEGT. The length of the CDR3 is 16 residues. The chain's CDR3 is CASSLGTVEPNTEAFF.

This sequence joins TRBV6-2 or TRBV6-3 and TRBJ2-4; the D gene TCRdb calls, TRBD1, cannot be checked with no DNA. This CDR3 region has 15 residues. The germline CDR1 and CDR2 sequences are MNHEY and SVGEGT. CDR3 region: CASTLRGESKNIQYF.

Here the CDR3 reads CASSQDQSWDSPLHF. The V gene is TRBV4-3, the J gene TRBJ1-6. The CDR3 spans 15 residues. Germline V gene sequence: CDR1 LGHNA, CDR2 YSLEER.

The rearrangement links TRBV28 to TRBJ2-3; the TCRdb D gene call, TRBD2, has no DNA to confirm it. The CDR3 consists of 16 residues. The V gene's germline CDR1 is MDHEN and CDR2 SYDVKM. CDR3 sequence: CASSFVGGPGEDTQYF.

The chain joins TRBV28 to TRBJ2-7. Germline V lookup: CDR1 MDHEN, CDR2 SYDVKM. CDR3 size: 14 residues. CDR3 region: CASSSLTGPYEQYF.

The chain employs TRBV7-2 and TRBJ2-2. CDR1 SGHTA and CDR2 FQGNSA come from the germline V gene. The CDR3 length is 14 residues. CDR3 amino acids: CASSLVSNTGELFF.

The chain combines TRBV19 with TRBJ2-3; TCRdb lists TRBD2, though no DNA is available to test this call. The CDR3 sequence is 17 residues long. Germline CDR1 LNHDA, CDR2 SQIVND (reference sequence). The CDR3 loop reads CASSSSPGLAGGNEQFF.

The CDR3 protein is CASSPTAYYNEQFF. This rearrangement joins TRBV27 to TRBJ2-1. The germline V gene encodes CDR1 MNHEY and CDR2 SMNVEV (reference sequence). This CDR3 comprises 14 residues.

The rearrangement uses TRBV27 and TRBJ2-7. CDR1 is MNHEY, CDR2 SMNVEV, per germline (reference sequence). This CDR3 is built from 15 residues. The CDR3 reads CASSLSAGYSYEQYF.

The V call is TRBV29-1, the J call TRBJ2-7; as DNA is missing, the TRBD1 call by TCRdb cannot be tested. This CDR3 comprises 11 residues. Germline V gene data show CDR1 as SQVTM and CDR2 as ANQGSEA. The CDR3 reads CSVVDSYEQYF.

V usage is TRBV29-1 and J usage is TRBJ2-1; TCRdb designates TRBD2, a call that cannot be tested without DNA. CDR3 length: 17 amino acids. Germline loops: CDR1 SQVTM, CDR2 ANQGSEA. CDR3 residues: CSVEIWTSGSLNNEQFF.

The V gene is TRBV6-4, the J gene TRBJ2-7; TCRdb proposes TRBD1, but this gene call is untestable without DNA. The germline gives CDR1 MRHNA, CDR2 SNTAGT. The CDR3 has 15 residues. The CDR3 sequence: CASSPDRGPSYEQYF.

The CDR3 reads CASSLAPRTDSYEQYF. The V gene is TRBV11-1, the J gene TRBJ2-7; the D call from TCRdb, TRBD1, cannot be confirmed without DNA. This CDR3 is 16 amino acids long. Germline loops: CDR1 SGHAT, CDR2 FQDESV (reference sequence).

V usage is TRBV27 and J usage is TRBJ2-7; lacking DNA, the TRBD2 call made by TCRdb goes unchecked. The CDR3 spans 15 residues. Germline V CDR1 and CDR2: MNHEY, SMNVEV (reference sequence). CDR3 protein: CASSFIAGDPYEQYF.

V usage is TRBV7-2 and J usage is TRBJ2-3; TCRdb indicates TRBD1, and absent DNA this call remains unverified. CDR1 SGHTA and CDR2 FQGNSA come from the germline V gene. The CDR3 spans 15 residues. CDR3 residues: CASSPSGGSSDTQYF. Looking up the rest from reference TRBV7-2 and TRBJ2-3 gives the full variable domain: GAGVSQSPSNKVTEKGKDVELRCDPISGHTALYWYRQSLGQGLEFLIYFQGNSAPDKSGLPSDRFSAERTGGSVSTLTIQRTQQEDSAVYLCASSPSGGSSDTQYFGPGTRLTVL.